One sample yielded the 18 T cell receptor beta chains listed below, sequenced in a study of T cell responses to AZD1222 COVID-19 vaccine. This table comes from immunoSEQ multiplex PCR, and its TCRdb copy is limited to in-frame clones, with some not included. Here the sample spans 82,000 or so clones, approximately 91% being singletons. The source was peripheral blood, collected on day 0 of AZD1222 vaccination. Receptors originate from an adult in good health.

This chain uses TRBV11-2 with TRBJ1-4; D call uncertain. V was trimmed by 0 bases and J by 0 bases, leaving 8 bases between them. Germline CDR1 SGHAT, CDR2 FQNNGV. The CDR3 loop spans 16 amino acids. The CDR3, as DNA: TGTGCCAGCAGCTTAGATCGGCGAACAACTAATGAAAAACTGTTTTTT. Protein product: CASSLDRRTTNEKLFF.

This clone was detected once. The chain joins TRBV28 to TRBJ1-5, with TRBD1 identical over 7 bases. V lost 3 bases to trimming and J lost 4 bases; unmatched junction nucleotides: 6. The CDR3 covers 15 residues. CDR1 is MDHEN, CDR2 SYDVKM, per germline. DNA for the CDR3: TGTGCCAGCAGTTTGCCGACAGGGTTAAATCAGCCCCAGCATTTT. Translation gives CASSLPTGLNQPQHF. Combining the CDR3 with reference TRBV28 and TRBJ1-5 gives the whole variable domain DVKVTQSSRYLVKRTGEKVFLECVQDMDHENMFWYRQDPGLGLRLIYFSYDVKMKEKGDIPEGYSVSREKKERFSLILESASTNQTSMYLCASSLPTGLNQPQHFGDGTRLSIL.

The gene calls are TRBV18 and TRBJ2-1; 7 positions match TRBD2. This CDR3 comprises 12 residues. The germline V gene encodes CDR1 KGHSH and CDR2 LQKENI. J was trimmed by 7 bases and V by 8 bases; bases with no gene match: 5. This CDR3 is CASHREGNEQFF. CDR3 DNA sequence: TGTGCCAGCCATAGGGAGGGGAATGAGCAGTTCTTC.

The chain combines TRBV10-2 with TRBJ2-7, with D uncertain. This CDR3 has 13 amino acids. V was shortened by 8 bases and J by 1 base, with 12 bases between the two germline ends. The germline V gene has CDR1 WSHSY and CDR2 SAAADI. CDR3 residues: CASGFPGSYEQYF. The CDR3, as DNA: TGCGCCAGCGGTTTTCCAGGTTCCTACGAGCAGTACTTC.

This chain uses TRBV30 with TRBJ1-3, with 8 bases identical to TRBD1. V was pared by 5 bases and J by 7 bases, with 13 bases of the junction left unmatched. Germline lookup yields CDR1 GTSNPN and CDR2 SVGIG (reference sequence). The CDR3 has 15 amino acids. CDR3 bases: TGTGCCTGGGACGCGCGGCAGGGGGCCTTGAACACCATATATTTT. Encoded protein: CAWDARQGALNTIYF.

CDR3 nucleotides: TGTGCCAGCAGTCAATTAGGGGGGATTTCGTTGGCAGGGAAAGGCAATGAGCAGTTCTTC. Translated: CASSQLGGISLAGKGNEQFF. J is TRBJ2-1 and V is TRBV27; D tentatively fits TRBD1 or TRBD2 (6 bases each). The CDR3 is 20 amino acids. The V end was cut by 5 bases, the J end by 6 bases, with 32 bases between. Germline V gene lookup returns CDR1 MNHEY and CDR2 SMNVEV (reference sequence).

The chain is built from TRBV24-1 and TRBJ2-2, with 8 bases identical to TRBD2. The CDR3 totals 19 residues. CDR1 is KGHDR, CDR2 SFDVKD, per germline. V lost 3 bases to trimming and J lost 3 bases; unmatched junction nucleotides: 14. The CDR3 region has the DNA TGTGCCACCAGTGATAAGGGACTAGGAGGCGGCCACGACACCGGGGAGCTGTTTTTT. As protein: CATSDKGLGGGHDTGELFF.

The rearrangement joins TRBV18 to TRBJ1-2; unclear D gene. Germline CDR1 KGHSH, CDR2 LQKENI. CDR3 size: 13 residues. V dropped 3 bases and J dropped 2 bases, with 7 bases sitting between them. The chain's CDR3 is CASSPSGNYGYTF. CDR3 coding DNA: TGTGCCAGCTCACCGTCCGGGAACTATGGCTACACCTTC.

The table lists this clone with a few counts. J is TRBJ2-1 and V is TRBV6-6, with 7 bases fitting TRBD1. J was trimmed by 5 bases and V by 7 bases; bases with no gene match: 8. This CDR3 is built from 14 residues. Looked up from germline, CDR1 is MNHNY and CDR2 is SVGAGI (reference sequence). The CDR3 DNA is TGTGCCAGCACGCTCGGGACAGCAAACAATGAGCAGTTCTTC. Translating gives CASTLGTANNEQFF.

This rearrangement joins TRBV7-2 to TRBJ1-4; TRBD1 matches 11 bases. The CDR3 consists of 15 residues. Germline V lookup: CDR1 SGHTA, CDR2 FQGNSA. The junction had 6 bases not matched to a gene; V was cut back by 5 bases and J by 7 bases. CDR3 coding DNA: TGTGCCAGCAGCCGCCGGACAGGGGGCAGTGAAAAACTGTTTTTT. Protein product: CASSRRTGGSEKLFF.

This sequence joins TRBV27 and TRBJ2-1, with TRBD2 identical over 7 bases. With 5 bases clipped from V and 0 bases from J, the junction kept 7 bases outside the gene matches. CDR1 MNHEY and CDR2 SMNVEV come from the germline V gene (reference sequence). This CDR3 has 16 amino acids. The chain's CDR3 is CASSLLQRGSYNEQFF. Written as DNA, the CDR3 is TGTGCCAGCAGTCTCCTCCAGCGGGGCTCCTACAATGAGCAGTTCTTC.

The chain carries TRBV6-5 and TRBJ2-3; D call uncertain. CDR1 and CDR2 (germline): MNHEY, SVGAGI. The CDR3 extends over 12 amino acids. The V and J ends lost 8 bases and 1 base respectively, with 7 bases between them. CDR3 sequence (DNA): TGTGCCAGCGGACCGGGCACAGATACGCAGTATTTT. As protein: CASGPGTDTQYF.

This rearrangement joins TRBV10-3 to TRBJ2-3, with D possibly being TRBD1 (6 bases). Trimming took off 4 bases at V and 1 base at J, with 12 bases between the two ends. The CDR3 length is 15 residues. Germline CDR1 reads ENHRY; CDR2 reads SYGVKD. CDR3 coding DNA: TGTGCCATCAGTGTTGGGGGCGAGGGCACAGATACGCAGTATTTT. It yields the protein CAISVGGEGTDTQYF.

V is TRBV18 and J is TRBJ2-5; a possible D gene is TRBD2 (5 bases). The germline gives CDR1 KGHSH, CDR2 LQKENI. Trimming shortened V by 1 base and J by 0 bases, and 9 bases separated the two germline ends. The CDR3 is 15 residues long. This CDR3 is CASSPLPRDQETQYF. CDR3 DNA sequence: TGTGCCAGCTCACCACTACCGAGGGACCAAGAGACCCAGTACTTC.

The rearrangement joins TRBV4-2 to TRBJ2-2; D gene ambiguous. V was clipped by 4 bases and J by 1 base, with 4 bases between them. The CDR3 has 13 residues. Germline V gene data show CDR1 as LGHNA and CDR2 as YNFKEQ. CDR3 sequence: CASSPLNTGELFF. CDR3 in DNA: TGTGCCAGCAGCCCCTTGAACACCGGGGAGCTGTTTTTT.

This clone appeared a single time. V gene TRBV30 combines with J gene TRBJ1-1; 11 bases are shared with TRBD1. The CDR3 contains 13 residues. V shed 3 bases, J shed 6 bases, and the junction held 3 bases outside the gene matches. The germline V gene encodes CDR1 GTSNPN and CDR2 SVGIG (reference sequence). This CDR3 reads CAWRGQGESEAFF. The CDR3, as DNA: TGTGCCTGGAGGGGACAGGGGGAATCTGAAGCTTTCTTT.

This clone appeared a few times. The CDR3 region is CASSQDRTEAFF. Written as DNA, the CDR3 is TGTGCCAGCAGCCAAGATCGAACAGAAGCTTTCTTT. This chain uses TRBV3-1 (or the pseudogene TRBV3-2) with TRBJ1-1; D is uncertain. This CDR3 contains 12 residues. Between the trimmed V and J ends, which lost 0 bases and 8 bases, there was a span of 7 bases. Looked up from germline, CDR1 is LGHDT and CDR2 is YNNKEL (reference sequence).

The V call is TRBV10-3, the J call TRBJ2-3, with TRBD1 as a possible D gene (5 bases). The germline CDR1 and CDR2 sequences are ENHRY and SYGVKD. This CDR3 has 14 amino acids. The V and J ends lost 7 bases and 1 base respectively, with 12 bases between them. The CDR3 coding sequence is TGTGCCATCAATCAGGGCTTTGGCACAGATACGCAGTATTTT. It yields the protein CAINQGFGTDTQYF.